A single TCR beta chain is shown here with its context. Its antigen is not identified. In germline, CDR1 is SGHRS, CDR2 YFSETQ. This CDR3 region has 15 residues. V lost 0 bases to trimming and J lost 8 bases, with 16 bases between them. The data are from a study of early stage breast cancer tumors. At the level of the study: ER+/PR+/HER2- status applied to about 70% of the 16 invasive breast tumors. Study-wide findings and caveats: Tumors had about 2.5-fold higher T cell density and higher clonality than adjacent normal breast tissue.

Sequenced by immunoSEQ multiplex PCR; TCRdb stores in-frame clones only, minus some. The sample holds around 51,000 clones, roughly 78% seen once. Sequencing was performed on blood. The chain employs TRBV5-1 and TRBJ2-3, with a weak D call TRBD2 (5 bases). The TCR was taken from a person in their forties with breast cancer. The DNA for the CDR3 is TGCGCCAGCAGCTTGGGCTTGCTTGGTGGAGGTACGCAGTATTTT. This codes for CASSLGLLGGGTQYF. Looking up the rest from reference TRBV5-1 and TRBJ2-3 gives the full variable domain: KAGVTQTPRYLIKTRGQQVTLSCSPISGHRSVSWYQQTPGQGLQFLFEYFSETQRNKGNFPGRFSGRQFSNSRSEMNVSTLELGDSALYLCASSLGLLGGGTQYFGPGTRLTVL.